The rows below give T cell receptor beta chains drawn from one sample of a study of shared clonotypes between healthy human individuals. Sequencing was performed with immunoSEQ multiplex PCR; in TCRdb, only in-frame clones are kept and a portion is missing. The profile shows more than 1.2 million clones, 98% of them singletons. Sequencing was done on a sample of naive CD4+ T cells sorted from blood. These receptors all come from a man between 25 and 39 years old in good health. Each CDR3 is given with its conserved first and last residue. Each record gives: D gene, V gene, clone size, J gene, CDR3 DNA, CDR3 protein. The D gene is left open where the match is weak. For some rows the clone size is stated as once, few or many, or as a class when expanded; others skip it.

.	TRBV27	.	TRBJ1-2	TGTGCCAGCAGTCCCTGGGTAGGGCGAGTTAACTATGGCTACACCTTC	CASSPWVGRVNYGYTF
.	TRBV9	.	TRBJ1-2	TGTGCCAGCAGTGAGGGGGTTCCTAACTATGGCTACACCTTC	CASSEGVPNYGYTF
.	TRBV9	.	TRBJ1-1	TGTGCCAGCTCTTCGTCGGGGGGCACGAACACTGAAGCTTTCTTT	CASSSSGGTNTEAFF
.	TRBV5-6	.	TRBJ2-5	TGTGCCAGCATCGACCACTCTGGAGAGACCCAGTACTTC	CASIDHSGETQYF
.	TRBV28	.	TRBJ2-7	TGTGCCAGCAGTGGGGACGGAAGCTACGAGCAGTACTTC	CASSGDGSYEQYF
.	TRBV7-9	once	TRBJ1-1	TGTGCCAGCAGCCCGAAGTTTGAGGGGGTGAGGACTGAAGCTTTCTTT	CASSPKFEGVRTEAFF
.	TRBV4-1	.	TRBJ2-3	TGCGCCAGCAGCCAAGATCGAGATACGATAAACACAGATACGCAGTATTTT	CASSQDRDTINTDTQYF
.	TRBV9	.	TRBJ2-2	TGTGCCAGCAGCGTAGTTGGTGCGAACACCGGGGAGCTGTTTTTT	CASSVVGANTGELFF
TRBD1	TRBV7-2	.	TRBJ1-1	TGTGCCAGCAGCTCCCGACAGGGGCTGGGTACTGAAGCTTTCTTT	CASSSRQGLGTEAFF
TRBD2	TRBV11-3	.	TRBJ2-7	TGTGCCAGCAGCTTAGTCCGGGGGGGTGAGCAGTACTTC	CASSLVRGGEQYF
.	TRBV7-2	.	TRBJ2-1	TGTGCCAGCAGCCAGACTACAGGAAACAATGAGCAGTTCTTC	CASSQTTGNNEQFF
.	TRBV18	.	TRBJ2-3	TGTGCCAGCTCACCAATTGTATCAGATACGCAGTATTTT	CASSPIVSDTQYF
TRBD1	TRBV19	.	TRBJ1-2	TGTGCCAGTAGTATCACAGGGGGCAGCGGCTACACCTTC	CASSITGGSGYTF
.	TRBV10-3	.	TRBJ2-3	TGTGCCATGGAAGGGACGCGAGATACGCAGTATTTT	CAMEGTRDTQYF
TRBD2	TRBV28	.	TRBJ2-7	TGTGCCAGCAGTCCCTGGAACCAGCGGGGCTCCTACGAGCAGTACTTC	CASSPWNQRGSYEQYF
TRBD2	TRBV7-9	.	TRBJ2-1	TGTGCCAGCAGCCCTGGGACTAGCGGGAGCTACAATGAGCAGTTCTTC	CASSPGTSGSYNEQFF
.	TRBV18	.	TRBJ1-4	TGTGCCAGCTCGCCGATCGCAGGGACAACTAATGAAAAACTGTTTTTT	CASSPIAGTTNEKLFF